What follows describes a single T cell receptor beta chain. Sequencing was performed with immunoSEQ multiplex PCR; in TCRdb, only in-frame clones are kept and a portion is missing. The top ten hold about 3% of the sample, which has about 7,200 clones, about two thirds seen once. These data belong to a study of neoadjuvant anti-PD-1 for oral cavity cancer. Unmatched junction bases numbered 14, after V lost 4 bases and J lost 7 bases. This CDR3 comprises 17 residues. The germline CDR1 and CDR2 sequences are SGHRS and YFSETQ. The source of this sequence is a person aged 35-79 years with oral cavity squamous cell carcinoma. This sample comprised PBMCs, obtained before nivolumab (anti-PD-1) treatment. This chain joins TRBV5-1 and TRBJ1-5, with 10 positions matching TRBD1. CDR3 amino acids: CASSEPFRDRGIQPQHF. For the CDR3, the DNA is TGCGCCAGCAGCGAACCGTTCCGGGACAGGGGTATCCAGCCCCAGCATTTT.